This T cell receptor (beta chain) was documented in a study of PD-L1 blockade in urothelial cancer. Data came from immunoSEQ multiplex PCR; TCRdb stores just in-frame clones and leaves some out. This sample carries tens of thousands of clones, roughly 89% of them seen once, and the ten largest clones take about 8.6%. Germline values: CDR1 SGHRS, CDR2 YFSETQ. The CDR3 spans 17 residues. J lost 1 base, V lost 4 bases, and 9 bases had no gene match. Described time point: pretreatment peripheral blood. The sequencing here drew on PBMCs, taken around atezolizumab (anti-PD-L1) treatment. The rearrangement links TRBV5-1 to TRBJ2-5, with 11 bases lining up with TRBD2. The origin of this receptor is a woman aged 70-85 years with urothelial cancer. In DNA, the CDR3 is TGCGCCAGCAGCATAAGACGACTAGCGGGGCCCCAAGAGACCCAGTACTTC. It yields the protein CASSIRRLAGPQETQYF. The full variable domain, with the rest looked up from reference TRBV5-1 and TRBJ2-5, is KAGVTQTPRYLIKTRGQQVTLSCSPISGHRSVSWYQQTPGQGLQFLFEYFSETQRNKGNFPGRFSGRQFSNSRSEMNVSTLELGDSALYLCASSIRRLAGPQETQYFGPGTRLLVL.